The next 32 T cell receptor beta chains were all read from a single sample in a study of shared T cell receptors in the human thymus. Profiled with immunoSEQ multiplex PCR; TCRdb holds only in-frame clones, not every one. The data hold hundreds of thousands of clones, with 70% to 80% observed a single time. These data were also reused for a study on human thymus T cells.

What was sequenced was thymocytes. These receptors were collected from a boy younger than two with a congenital heart defect.

The CDR3 loop is CASSRHRGLYEQYF. In DNA, the CDR3 is TGTGCCAGCAGCCGTCATCGCGGCCTCTACGAGCAGTACTTC. The V call is TRBV5-6, the J call TRBJ2-7; D not resolved. This CDR3 contains 14 residues. V lost 4 bases to trimming and J lost 3 bases, with 14 bases between them. Germline V lookup: CDR1 SGHDT, CDR2 YYEEEE.

The genes are TRBV10-3 and TRBJ1-2; 7 bases agree with TRBD1. Per the germline V gene, CDR1 is ENHRY and CDR2 is SYGVKD. With V trimmed by 4 bases and J by 3 bases, 5 bases remained unmatched. CDR3 length: 14 residues. The CDR3 nucleotides read TGTGCCATCAGTGGCTTAGGACAGGACTATGGCTACACCTTC. Translation gives CAISGLGQDYGYTF.

This chain links TRBV6-1 with TRBJ2-5, with TRBD1 matching over 8 bases. This CDR3 spans 13 amino acids. CDR1 MNHNS and CDR2 SASEGT come from the germline V gene. V gave up 6 bases and J gave up 5 bases; unmatched junction bases: 5. As DNA, the CDR3 is TGTGCCAGCAGAAAGACAGGGGAGGAGACCCAGTACTTC. Translating it yields CASRKTGEETQYF.

This chain connects TRBV20-1 to TRBJ1-2; 7 positions agree with TRBD1. This CDR3 is 10 amino acids long. V lost 6 bases, J lost 13 bases, and 8 bases stayed unmatched. Germline CDR1 and CDR2: DFQATT and SNEGSKA (reference sequence). DNA of the CDR3: TGCAGTGCGCCAAACAGGGGAGCCACCTTC. Amino acid sequence: CSAPNRGATF.

The J gene is TRBJ2-2, the V gene TRBV30; 7 bases line up with TRBD1. This CDR3 spans 16 amino acids. The germline CDR1 and CDR2 sequences are GTSNPN and SVGIG (reference sequence). The ends lost 3 bases at V and 5 bases at J; junction bases unmatched: 12. The CDR3 loop is CAWRGPGQRGTGELFF. CDR3 sequence (DNA): TGTGCCTGGAGGGGACCGGGACAGCGCGGAACCGGGGAGCTGTTTTTT.

The chain combines TRBV5-6 with TRBJ2-7; 10 nucleotides agree with TRBD1. Germline V CDR1 and CDR2: SGHDT, YYEEEE. The CDR3 has 15 residues. V lost 2 bases, J lost 8 bases, and 10 bases stayed unmatched. CDR3 loop: CASSLGPTGGGQQYF. The CDR3 coding sequence is TGTGCCAGCAGCTTAGGGCCGACAGGGGGCGGACAGCAGTACTTC.

This chain uses TRBV10-1 with TRBJ2-5; TRBD2 matches at 8 bases. The V gene's germline CDR1 is WNHNN and CDR2 SYGVQD (reference sequence). The CDR3 contains 16 residues. Trimming removed 9 bases from V and 1 base from J; junction bases left unmatched: 13. The CDR3 DNA is TGCGCCAGATTAGCGGGACCGGGTTGCCTCCAAGAGACCCAGTACTTC. This codes for CARLAGPGCLQETQYF.

This sequence joins TRBV4-2 and TRBJ2-7, with D maybe TRBD2 (5 bases). Germline-derived CDR1 and CDR2 are LGHNA and YNFKEQ. The CDR3 totals 14 residues. The V and J ends lost 1 base and 5 bases respectively, with 12 bases between them. The CDR3 DNA reads TGTGCCAGCAGCCAAGTCCGCCCCGGGGACGAGCAGTACTTC. It codes for CASSQVRPGDEQYF.

This chain joins TRBV14 and TRBJ2-7; 7 bases map to TRBD1. The CDR3 loop spans 15 amino acids. V was clipped by 2 bases and J by 2 bases; unmatched bases: 6. Germline V gene sequence: CDR1 SGHDN, CDR2 FVKESK. This CDR3 reads CASSQPTGFPYEQYF. For the CDR3, the DNA is TGTGCCAGCAGCCAACCGACAGGGTTCCCCTACGAGCAGTACTTC. Full variable domain (remainder filled in from reference TRBV14 and TRBJ2-7): EAGVTQFPSHSVIEKGQTVTLRCDPISGHDNLYWYRRVMGKEIKFLLHFVKESKQDESGMPNNRFLAERTGGTYSTLKVQPAELEDSGVYFCASSQPTGFPYEQYFGPGTRLTVT.

The genes are TRBV7-2 and TRBJ2-7, with 7 bases fitting TRBD1. Losses at the gene ends were 6 bases for V and 1 base for J; bases not matched to a gene: 9. This CDR3 contains 15 residues. Germline V gives CDR1 SGHTA, CDR2 FQGNSA. The CDR3 loop reads CASSSMDRPSYEQYF. As DNA, the CDR3 is TGTGCCAGCAGTTCCATGGACAGGCCTTCCTACGAGCAGTACTTC.

The rearrangement joins TRBV5-1 to TRBJ2-7, with TRBD1 identical over 9 bases. The V segment lost 4 bases and the J segment 5 bases; nucleotides outside the gene matches: 10. CDR1 is SGHRS, CDR2 YFSETQ, per germline. This CDR3 spans 15 amino acids. CDR3 sequence (DNA): TGCGCCAGCAGCCTCAGGACAGGGGATTCGCACGAGCAGTACTTC. As protein: CASSLRTGDSHEQYF. The full variable domain, its missing parts supplied by reference TRBV5-1 and TRBJ2-7, is KAGVTQTPRYLIKTRGQQVTLSCSPISGHRSVSWYQQTPGQGLQFLFEYFSETQRNKGNFPGRFSGRQFSNSRSEMNVSTLELGDSALYLCASSLRTGDSHEQYFGPGTRLTVT.

The chain has TRBV5-5 and TRBJ2-3, with 11 bases fitting TRBD1. The CDR3 loop spans 14 amino acids. The V and J ends lost 7 bases and 3 bases, in that order; junction bases with no gene match: 4. From germline, CDR1 is SGHKS and CDR2 YYEKEE (reference sequence). The CDR3 region is CASHGTGGTDTQYF. CDR3 nucleotide sequence: TGTGCCAGCCATGGGACAGGGGGTACAGATACGCAGTATTTT.

The rearrangement links TRBV4-1 to TRBJ2-7; perhaps TRBD2 as D (6 bases). This CDR3 spans 15 amino acids. Trimming stripped 4 bases from V and 0 bases from J, with 13 bases between. Germline assignment: CDR1 MGHRA and CDR2 YSYEKL. The DNA of the CDR3 is TGCGCCAGCAGCCGGGGACGGACTAACTCCTACGAGCAGTACTTC. Protein product: CASSRGRTNSYEQYF.

V usage is TRBV7-2 and J usage is TRBJ1-5; 8 bases agree with TRBD1. V gave up 5 bases and J gave up 2 bases; unmatched junction bases: 17. The CDR3 has 19 amino acids. CDR1 and CDR2 (germline): SGHTA, FQGNSA. The CDR3 DNA reads as TGTGCCAGCAGCCCTAGAGGGACAGGAGCCCCCGAGGGCAATCAGCCCCAGCATTTT. Protein: CASSPRGTGAPEGNQPQHF.

This rearrangement joins TRBV19 to TRBJ2-7, with a possible D match to TRBD2 (6 bases). The V gene's germline CDR1 is LNHDA and CDR2 SQIVND (reference sequence). This CDR3 spans 15 amino acids. Trimming removed 5 bases from V and 0 bases from J, with 14 bases in between. This CDR3 is CASSPSGFDSYEQYF. The CDR3 DNA is TGTGCCAGTAGTCCCAGCGGGTTCGACTCCTACGAGCAGTACTTC.

CDR3 residues: CASSFRNGGYEQYF. The DNA for the CDR3 is TGTGCCAGCAGTTTCAGGAACGGAGGGTACGAGCAGTACTTC. The rearrangement joins TRBV27 to TRBJ2-7, with D possibly being TRBD2 (6 bases). CDR3 length: 14 residues. V was trimmed by 3 bases and J by 4 bases, leaving 13 bases between them. Germline CDR1 is MNHEY and CDR2 is SMNVEV (reference sequence).

The V call is TRBV6-5, the J call TRBJ1-1; perhaps TRBD1 as D (6 bases). V was clipped by 5 bases and J by 3 bases, with 16 bases between them. From germline, CDR1 is MNHEY and CDR2 SVGAGI. CDR3 length equals 15 residues. The CDR3 spells CASSNGQTRHTEAFF. The DNA of the CDR3 is TGTGCCAGCAGTAACGGACAGACCCGACACACTGAAGCTTTCTTT.

The chain joins TRBV29-1 to TRBJ1-1, with 7 bases fitting TRBD1. With V trimmed by 2 bases and J by 4 bases, 19 bases remained unmatched. Germline loops: CDR1 SQVTM, CDR2 ANQGSEA. CDR3 size: 18 residues. This chain's CDR3 is CSVERGATGDPFPTEAFF. Written as DNA, the CDR3 is TGCAGCGTTGAAAGGGGGGCCACAGGGGATCCCTTTCCCACTGAAGCTTTCTTT.

This chain uses TRBV10-1 with TRBJ2-6, with D possibly TRBD1 on 6 matching bases. The CDR3 totals 14 residues. With 6 bases removed from V and 4 bases from J, the gap between germline ends came to 10 bases. Germline CDR1 and CDR2: WNHNN and SYGVQD (reference sequence). CDR3 in DNA: TGCGCCAGCAGCAGGGGAGCGGGGGCCAACGTCCTGACTTTC. It is translated as CASSRGAGANVLTF.

The rearrangement uses TRBV27 and TRBJ2-7; 9 bases align to TRBD1. V lost 5 bases to trimming and J lost 2 bases; unmatched junction nucleotides: 22. Per germline, CDR1 MNHEY and CDR2 SMNVEV (reference sequence). The CDR3 runs 20 residues. This CDR3 is CASSILPGTGPALTPYEQYF. The CDR3 DNA reads as TGTGCCAGCAGTATACTTCCCGGGACAGGGCCAGCATTAACACCCTACGAGCAGTACTTC.

As regards this clone: Other DNA sequences from this sample encode an identical CDR3 as well. The chain uses TRBV28 and TRBJ2-7; D might be TRBD2 (6 bases). The CDR3 spans 15 residues. The V end was cut by 6 bases, the J end by 1 base, with 16 bases between. The V gene's germline CDR1 is MDHEN and CDR2 SYDVKM. The CDR3 DNA follows: TGTGCCAGCAGCCCCCGCAGCGGGCGGTCCTACGAGCAGTACTTC. It yields the protein CASSPRSGRSYEQYF.

The CDR3 nucleotides are TGTGCCAGCAGTTTATTCGGGAGGAGCGCTGAAGCTTTCTTT. Amino acids: CASSLFGRSAEAFF. The J gene is TRBJ1-1, the V gene TRBV28, with unresolved D. This CDR3 comprises 14 residues. V shed 1 base and J shed 6 bases, with 12 bases lying between them. Germline CDR1 MDHEN, CDR2 SYDVKM.

The J gene is TRBJ2-1, the V gene TRBV5-1, with D possibly TRBD2 on 6 matching bases. This CDR3 contains 15 residues. V gave up 4 bases and J gave up 7 bases, with 18 bases separating them. Germline V gene lookup returns CDR1 SGHRS and CDR2 YFSETQ. The CDR3 loop is CASSPSPARENEQFF. The CDR3 DNA reads TGCGCCAGCAGCCCCTCACCGGCCCGGGAGAATGAGCAGTTCTTC.

The gene calls are TRBV28 and TRBJ2-3; D is unclear. Trimming left V 8 bases short and J 0 bases short, with 15 bases between. CDR1 MDHEN and CDR2 SYDVKM come from the germline V gene. This CDR3 contains 15 residues. This CDR3 reads CASGRSRPSTDTQYF. The DNA of the CDR3 is TGTGCCAGCGGGCGTTCCCGCCCCAGCACAGATACGCAGTATTTT.

V gene TRBV4-1 combines with J gene TRBJ2-7; 10 nucleotides align to TRBD2. Germline V lookup: CDR1 MGHRA, CDR2 YSYEKL. The CDR3 runs to 17 residues. The junction had 6 bases not matched to a gene; V was cut back by 0 bases and J by 1 base. Here the CDR3 reads CASSQESDSGRSYEQYF. CDR3 bases: TGCGCCAGCAGCCAAGAGTCGGATAGCGGGAGGTCCTACGAGCAGTACTTC.

This chain links TRBV6-4 with TRBJ2-4; no clear D. CDR1 and CDR2 (germline): MRHNA, SNTAGT. The CDR3 has 16 amino acids. V shed 0 bases and J shed 0 bases, with 9 bases lying between them. This CDR3 reads CASSDSGLLAKNIQYF. In DNA, the CDR3 is TGTGCCAGCAGTGACTCGGGCCTACTAGCCAAAAACATTCAGTACTTC.

The rearrangement joins TRBV7-9 to TRBJ2-6; no definite D call. The germline V gene encodes CDR1 SEHNR and CDR2 FQNEAQ (reference sequence). V lost 5 bases, J lost 0 bases, and 8 bases lay in between. CDR3 length: 15 residues. The CDR3 DNA sequence: TGTGCCAGCAGCACCAGTGACTCTGGGGCCAACGTCCTGACTTTC. Translated: CASSTSDSGANVLTF.

DNA for the CDR3: TGTGCCAGTAGTACCCGGACAGGAGCCTACGAGCAGTACTTC. It yields the protein CASSTRTGAYEQYF. The genes are TRBV19 and TRBJ2-7; 7 bases agree with TRBD1. Per germline, CDR1 LNHDA and CDR2 SQIVND (reference sequence). Trimming cost V 4 bases and J 2 bases; bases outside gene matches: 5. There are 14 residues in the CDR3.

The chain employs TRBV27 and TRBJ1-1, with D hard to call. Germline assignment: CDR1 MNHEY and CDR2 SMNVEV (reference sequence). CDR3 size: 15 residues. V lost 2 bases and J 4 bases, leaving 14 bases between the germline ends. The DNA of the CDR3 is TGTGCCAGCAGTTTAAGGTGGGCGCCGAGCACTGAAGCTTTCTTT. Translating it yields CASSLRWAPSTEAFF.

The chain recombines TRBV6-5 with TRBJ2-7; D may be TRBD1 (5 bases). From germline, CDR1 is MNHEY and CDR2 SVGAGI. With 3 bases removed from V and 7 bases from J, the gap between germline ends came to 13 bases. This CDR3 region has 13 residues. CDR3 loop: CASSYSRTNEQYF. CDR3 sequence (DNA): TGTGCCAGCAGTTATTCGAGGACAAATGAGCAGTACTTC.

CDR3 sequence: CASSEVAGGYGDTQYF. The CDR3, as DNA: TGTGCCAGCAGTGAAGTAGCGGGAGGTTATGGAGATACGCAGTATTTT. This chain connects TRBV25-1 to TRBJ2-3; 10 positions agree with TRBD2. Germline lookup yields CDR1 MGHDK and CDR2 SYGVNS. With V trimmed by 2 bases and J by 5 bases, 7 bases remained unmatched. CDR3 size: 16 residues.

The gene calls are TRBV30 and TRBJ2-3; 11 bases line up with TRBD2. V lost 2 bases to trimming and J lost 4 bases; unmatched junction nucleotides: 11. CDR1 GTSNPN and CDR2 SVGIG come from the germline V gene (reference sequence). This CDR3 contains 17 residues. The CDR3 is CAWSNAGTSGSADTQYF. The CDR3, as DNA: TGTGCCTGGAGTAACGCCGGAACTAGCGGGAGCGCAGATACGCAGTATTTT. Variable domain in full (rest from reference TRBV30 and TRBJ2-3): SQTIHQWPATLVQPVGSPLSLECTVEGTSNPNLYWYRQAAGRGLQLLFYSVGIGQISSEVPQNLSASRPQDRQFILSSKKLLLSDSGFYLCAWSNAGTSGSADTQYFGPGTRLTVL.